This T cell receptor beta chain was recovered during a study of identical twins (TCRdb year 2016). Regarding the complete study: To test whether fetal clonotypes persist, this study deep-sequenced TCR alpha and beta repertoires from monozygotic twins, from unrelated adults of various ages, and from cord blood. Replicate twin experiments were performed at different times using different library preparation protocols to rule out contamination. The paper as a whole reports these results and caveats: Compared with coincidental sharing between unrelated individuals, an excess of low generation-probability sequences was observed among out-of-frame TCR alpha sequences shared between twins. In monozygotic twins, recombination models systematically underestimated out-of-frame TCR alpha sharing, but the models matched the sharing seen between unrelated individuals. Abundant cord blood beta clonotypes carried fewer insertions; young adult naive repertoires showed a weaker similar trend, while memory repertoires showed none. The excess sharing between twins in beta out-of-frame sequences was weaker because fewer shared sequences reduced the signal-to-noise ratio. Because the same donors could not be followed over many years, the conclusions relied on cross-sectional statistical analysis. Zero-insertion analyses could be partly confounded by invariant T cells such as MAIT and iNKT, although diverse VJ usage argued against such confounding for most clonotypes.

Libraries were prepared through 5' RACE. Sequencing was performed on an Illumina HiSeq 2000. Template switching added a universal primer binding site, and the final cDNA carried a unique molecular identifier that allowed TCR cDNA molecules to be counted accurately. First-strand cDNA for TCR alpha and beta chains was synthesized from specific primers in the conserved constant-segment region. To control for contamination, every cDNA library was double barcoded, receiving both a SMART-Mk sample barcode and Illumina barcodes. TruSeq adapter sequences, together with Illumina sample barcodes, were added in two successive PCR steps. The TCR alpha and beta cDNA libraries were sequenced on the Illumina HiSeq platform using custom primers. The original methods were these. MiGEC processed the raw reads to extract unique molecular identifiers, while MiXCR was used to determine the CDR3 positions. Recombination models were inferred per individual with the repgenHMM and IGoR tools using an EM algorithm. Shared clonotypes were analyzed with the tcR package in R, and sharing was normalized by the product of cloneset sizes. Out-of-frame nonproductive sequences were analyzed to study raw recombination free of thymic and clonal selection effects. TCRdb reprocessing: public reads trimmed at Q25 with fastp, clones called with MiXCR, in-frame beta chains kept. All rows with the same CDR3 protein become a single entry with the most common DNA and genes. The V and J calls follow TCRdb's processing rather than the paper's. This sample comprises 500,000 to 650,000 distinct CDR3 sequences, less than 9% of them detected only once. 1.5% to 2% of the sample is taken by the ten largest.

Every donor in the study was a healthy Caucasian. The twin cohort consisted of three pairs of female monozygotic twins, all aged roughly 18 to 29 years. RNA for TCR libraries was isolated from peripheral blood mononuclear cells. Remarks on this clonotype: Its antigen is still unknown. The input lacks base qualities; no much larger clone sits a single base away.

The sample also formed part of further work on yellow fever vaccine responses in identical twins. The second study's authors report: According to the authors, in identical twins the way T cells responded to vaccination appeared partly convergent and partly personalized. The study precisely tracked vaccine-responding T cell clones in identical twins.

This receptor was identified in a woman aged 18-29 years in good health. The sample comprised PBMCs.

The CDR3 protein: CATSRDRTPQPQHF. The bases read TGTGCCACCAGCAGAGATCGGACACCTCAGCCCCAGCATTTT. In this chain, TRBV15 is recombined with TRBJ1-5; a weak D assignment points to TRBD1 (5 bases agree). The CDR3 contains 14 residues, cysteine and phenylalanine counted. Only the CDR3 portion is preserved as DNA: 42 bases, with reading frame beginning at the first base. A distance of 9 bases separates the germline ends of V and J, which lose 0 bases and 6 bases respectively. CDR1 is given as LNHNV and CDR2 as YYDKDF, both from the germline V gene (reference sequence).